This T cell receptor beta chain was captured by sequencing in a study of T cell repertoires in cytomegalovirus infection. Across the study: A matching HLA type, together with CMV infection, was signaled by public TCR beta signatures.

From germline, CDR1 is MNHEY and CDR2 SVGEGT. The CDR3 runs 16 residues. Study-level findings and limits: Dominant in the ex vivo response were TCR beta clonotypes restricted by HLA-C and specific for CMV. The cumulative frequency of public TCR beta families identified carriers of CMV plus the relevant HLA.

TCRdb analysed the reads with MiXCR anew, one entry per CDR3 protein. Of about 78,000 distinct CDR3 sequences in the sample, 35% to 50% were seen once. Notes on this clonotype: Its antigen is unknown. Mismatch with germline at one junction end may stem from a read error.

Sequences were derived from CD8+ T cells from cultured PBMCs, sampled from culture after CMV antigen stimulation. The sequence was obtained from a human donor in good health (CMV status not recorded). Some clones in this sample may be carry-over from other donors' samples. This chain connects TRBV6-2 or TRBV6-3 to TRBJ1-4; possible D gene TRBD1, 5 bases. The CDR3 here is CASGPHPSPLSGLPQF. The CDR3 nucleotides are TGTGCCAGCGGACCTCATCCGTCGCCCCTCTCGGGGCTCCCCCAATTT.